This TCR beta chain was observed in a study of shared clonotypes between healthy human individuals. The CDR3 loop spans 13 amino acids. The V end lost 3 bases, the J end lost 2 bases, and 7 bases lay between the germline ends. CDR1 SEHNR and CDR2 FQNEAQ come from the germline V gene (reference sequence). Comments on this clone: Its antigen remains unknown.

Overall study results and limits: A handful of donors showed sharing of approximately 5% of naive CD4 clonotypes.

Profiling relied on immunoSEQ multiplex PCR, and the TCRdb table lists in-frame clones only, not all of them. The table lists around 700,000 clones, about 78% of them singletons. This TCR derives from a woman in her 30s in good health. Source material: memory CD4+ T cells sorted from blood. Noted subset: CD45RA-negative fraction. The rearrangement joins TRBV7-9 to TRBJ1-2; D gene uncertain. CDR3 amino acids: CASSFRGNYGYTF. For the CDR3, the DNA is TGTGCCAGCAGCTTTCGAGGGAACTATGGCTACACCTTC.